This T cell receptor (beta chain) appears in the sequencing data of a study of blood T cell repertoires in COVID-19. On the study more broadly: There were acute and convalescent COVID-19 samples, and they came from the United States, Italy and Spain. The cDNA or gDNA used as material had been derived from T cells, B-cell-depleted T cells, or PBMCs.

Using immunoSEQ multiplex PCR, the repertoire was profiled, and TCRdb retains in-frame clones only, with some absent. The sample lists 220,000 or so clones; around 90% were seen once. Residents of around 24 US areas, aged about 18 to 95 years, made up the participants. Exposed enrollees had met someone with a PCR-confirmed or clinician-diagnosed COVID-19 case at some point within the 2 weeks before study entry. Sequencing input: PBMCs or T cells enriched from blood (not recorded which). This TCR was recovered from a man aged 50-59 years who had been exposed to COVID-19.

CDR3 in amino acids: CASSEQGYNSPLHF. The DNA of the CDR3 is TGTGCCAGTAGCGAACAGGGCTATAATTCACCCCTCCACTTT. The V and J genes are TRBV19 and TRBJ1-6; possible D gene TRBD1, 6 bases. Germline values: CDR1 LNHDA, CDR2 SQIVND (reference sequence). The CDR3 covers 14 residues. The ends were cut back, 6 bases at V and 3 bases at J, with 9 bases in the middle.